Listed below are T cell receptor beta chains from one sample, sequenced in a study of blood T cell repertoires in COVID-19. Libraries were prepared by immunoSEQ multiplex PCR; TCRdb keeps only in-frame clonotypes and omits some of them. The table shows tens of thousands of clones, with approximately 86% occurring only once. Sequencing was performed on peripheral blood. The receptors come from a human donor in a cohort sampled during active COVID-19. CDR3s include the opening cysteine and the closing phenylalanine or tryptophan. The order of the fields is J gene, V gene, D gene, clone size, CDR3 DNA, CDR3 protein. D genes are given only for firm matches. Some rows mark clone size as missing; the rest say once, few, many or name a class of expanded clone.

TRBJ1-1,TRBV5-1,TRBD1,-,TGCGCCAGCAGCGGCACCGGGACAGGGGACACTGAAGCTTTCTTT,CASSGTGTGDTEAFF
TRBJ1-1,TRBV7-9,-,-,TGTGCCAGCAACTCCCGAGGCGCAGGGGCCCTAAACACTGAAGCTTTCTTT,CASNSRGAGALNTEAFF
TRBJ1-1,TRBV27,-,-,TGTGCCAGCCGTGTGGCGGGGGCGAGTACTGAAGCTTTCTTT,CASRVAGASTEAFF
TRBJ1-2,TRBV28,TRBD1,once,TGTGCCAGCAGTTTGACAGGGATTTACTATGGCTACACCTTC,CASSLTGIYYGYTF
TRBJ2-6,TRBV6-1,-,-,TGTGCCAGCAGTGAAGCTGGGGGGGGCCCTGGGGCCAACGTCCTGACTTTC,CASSEAGGGPGANVLTF
TRBJ2-2,TRBV5-4,TRBD2,-,TGTGCCAGCAGTCCGGGGGGGGTTTCGGACGGGGAGCTGTTTTTT,CASSPGGVSDGELFF
TRBJ1-1,TRBV6-6,-,-,TGTGCCAGCACGAGTTCCCCTGCGGAGGGCACTGAAGCTTTCTTT,CASTSSPAEGTEAFF
TRBJ2-3,TRBV7-9,TRBD1,-,TGTGCCAGCAGCTGGGGACAGGGGGCGGCAGATACGCAGTATTTT,CASSWGQGAADTQYF
TRBJ2-7,TRBV10-2,-,few,TGCGCCACCCGACGCGGGTTCGAGCAGTACTTC,CATRRGFEQYF
TRBJ1-4,TRBV19,TRBD1,-,TGTGCCAGTAGTATATCCCCGCGGACAGGAGCCCTGTTTTTT,CASSISPRTGALFF
TRBJ1-2,TRBV27,-,-,TGTGCCAGCAGTTTATCGGGTCTAGGTGTGAACTATGGCTACACCTTC,CASSLSGLGVNYGYTF
TRBJ2-2,TRBV5-4,TRBD2,-,TGTGCCAGCAGCTTGGCCGGGCGGGGGGCGAACACCGGGGAGCTGTTTTTT,CASSLAGRGANTGELFF
TRBJ1-1,TRBV7-3,TRBD1,-,TGTGCCAGCAGCAGAGACAGGGACACTGAAGCTTTCTTT,CASSRDRDTEAFF
TRBJ1-3,TRBV6-5,-,-,TGTGCCAGCAGTTACTCTCGGAGAAAGGTCGACACCATATATTTT,CASSYSRRKVDTIYF
TRBJ2-7,TRBV6-5,-,-,TGTGCCAGCAGTCCCTCCTCCTACGAGCAGTACTTC,CASSPSSYEQYF
TRBJ2-1,TRBV5-5,-,-,TGTGCCAGCAGCTTGAGCGGACTGTTCTCCTACAATGAGCAGTTCTTC,CASSLSGLFSYNEQFF
TRBJ2-7,TRBV28,TRBD2,-,TGTGCCAGCAGTTCGGCCGGGACTAGCGGGAGCGGGTACGAGCAGTACTTC,CASSSAGTSGSGYEQYF
TRBJ1-2,TRBV5-8,TRBD1,-,TGTGCCAGCAGAAGACAGGGGAGGGACTATGGCTACACCTTC,CASRRQGRDYGYTF
TRBJ2-3,TRBV5-1,TRBD2,once,TGCGCCAGCAGCTTGATTTCCAGCGGGGGTCCAGGGGATACGCAGTATTTT,CASSLISSGGPGDTQYF
TRBJ1-6,TRBV27,TRBD1,few,TGTGCCAGCAGTCCCGGGACAGGGGTTTCAAGGCCCTATAATTCACCCCTCCACTTT,CASSPGTGVSRPYNSPLHF
TRBJ2-2,TRBV4-2,-,-,TGTGCCAGCAGCCAAGTCCCAAGCAGGGCTGCCGGGGAGCTGTTTTTT,CASSQVPSRAAGELFF
TRBJ2-7,TRBV5-5,-,-,TGTGCCAGCAGCTTGCAGTACGAGCAGTACTTC,CASSLQYEQYF
TRBJ2-5,TRBV7-9,TRBD1,few,TGTGCCAGCAGCTTAGCGGGACAGGGGACCCAGTACTTC,CASSLAGQGTQYF
TRBJ1-2,TRBV27,TRBD1,-,TGTGCCAGCAGTCGACAGGGTCGGTCTTATGGCTACACCTTC,CASSRQGRSYGYTF
TRBJ2-7,TRBV13,-,-,TGTGCCAGCAGCCGGGACGCCGCTGGAGGGGAGCAGTACTTC,CASSRDAAGGEQYF
TRBJ1-2,TRBV5-5,-,few,TGTGCCAGCAGCTTCGGACTGAACTATGGCTACACCTTC,CASSFGLNYGYTF
TRBJ2-1,TRBV7-8,-,-,TGTGCCAGCAGTTACCTCCAGGGTAGTGAGCAGTTCTTC,CASSYLQGSEQFF
TRBJ2-2,TRBV11-3,TRBD2,-,TGTGCCAGCAGCTTGGGACTAACGAACACCGGGGAGCTGTTTTTT,CASSLGLTNTGELFF
TRBJ1-5,TRBV10-2,-,medium-sized,TGCGCCAGCAGTGAGTCCGGGGGGAATCAGCCCCAGCATTTT,CASSESGGNQPQHF
TRBJ1-5,TRBV3-1/TRBV3-2,-,-,TGTGCCAGCAGCCAAGCAAGGGGGCAGCCCCAGCATTTT,CASSQARGQPQHF
TRBJ1-1,TRBV4-1,-,-,TGCGCCAGCAGCCAGTTAGGGGCTGAAGCTTTCTTT,CASSQLGAEAFF
TRBJ1-1,TRBV4-1,-,-,TGCGCCAGCAGCCAAGATCAGAATGCCCCTGAAGCTTTCTTT,CASSQDQNAPEAFF
TRBJ1-4,TRBV30,-,-,TGTGCCTGGACGGGATTGAATGAAAAACTGTTTTTT,CAWTGLNEKLFF
TRBJ2-7,TRBV5-6,-,-,TGTGCCAGCAGCTTCAGGGAAGCGATCGAGCAGTACTTC,CASSFREAIEQYF
TRBJ2-1,TRBV5-1,TRBD2,-,TGCGCCAGCAGCTGGGGGACTAGCGGGAGGCGCAAGGGGGATGAGCAGTTCTTC,CASSWGTSGRRKGDEQFF
TRBJ2-1,TRBV2,TRBD1,-,TGTGCCAGCAGCGGACAGGGTTCTTTGCTCTTC,CASSGQGSLLF
TRBJ2-1,TRBV4-1,TRBD2,-,TGCGCCAGCAGCCAGGTCCTGACTAGCGGGAGGCCCGGAGCCTACAATGAGCAGTTCTTC,CASSQVLTSGRPGAYNEQFF
TRBJ2-2,TRBV6-5,-,-,TGTGCCAGCAGGCTTACTAGCACCGGGGAGCTGTTTTTT,CASRLTSTGELFF
TRBJ1-3,TRBV7-2,-,-,TGTGCCAGCAGCCGCAGGGCTTCTGGAAACACCATATATTTT,CASSRRASGNTIYF
TRBJ1-1,TRBV5-1,-,few,TGCGCCAGTGCGGATGACGGGGGGATGAACACTGAAGCTTTCTTT,CASADDGGMNTEAFF
TRBJ1-1,TRBV6-4,TRBD1,once,TGTGCCAGCAGTGACCGACCCGGGACAGGGAACACTGAAGCTTTCTTT,CASSDRPGTGNTEAFF
TRBJ1-1,TRBV2,-,once,TGTGCCAGCAGTCAGGGGTTGTGGAGCGCTGAAGCTTTCTTT,CASSQGLWSAEAFF
TRBJ1-1,TRBV30,-,-,TGTGCCTGGAGACAAGGGGACACTGAAGCTTTCTTT,CAWRQGDTEAFF
TRBJ1-1,TRBV6-5,-,-,TGTGCCAGCAGACCCCCGAGGCCGACGAACACTGAAGCTTTCTTT,CASRPPRPTNTEAFF
TRBJ2-7,TRBV6-5,-,-,TGTGCCAGCAGGGAGACCTACGAGCAGTACTTC,CASRETYEQYF
TRBJ2-6,TRBV3-1/TRBV3-2,-,-,TGTGCCAGCAGCCTAGAGACAGGTTTCGTTGGGGCCAACGTCCTGACTTTC,CASSLETGFVGANVLTF
TRBJ1-1,TRBV29-1,TRBD1,-,TGCAGCGTCGGGAAGGGACAGGGGGCTCAGAACACTGAAGCTTTCTTT,CSVGKGQGAQNTEAFF
TRBJ2-1,TRBV30,-,once,TGTGCCTGGAGTTTCAGCGCCCACAATGAGCAGTTCTTC,CAWSFSAHNEQFF
TRBJ1-1,TRBV2,-,-,TGTGCCAGCAGTGGTGAAGGGGGTTCCACTGAAGCTTTCTTT,CASSGEGGSTEAFF
TRBJ2-1,TRBV18,TRBD2,once,TGTGCCAGCTCACCAGCCGGGACTAGAAACAATGAGCAGTTCTTC,CASSPAGTRNNEQFF
TRBJ2-2,TRBV5-1,TRBD2,-,TGCGCCAGCAGCTTGGCACTAGCGGGGGTGAACACCGGGGAGCTGTTTTTT,CASSLALAGVNTGELFF
TRBJ1-2,TRBV5-1,TRBD1,once,TGCGCCAGCAGCCCGCCAGACAGGGGTAAGGGCTACACCTTC,CASSPPDRGKGYTF
TRBJ1-1,TRBV4-1,-,-,TGCGCCAGCAGCCAAGATCTCTGGGGGGGCACTGAAGCTTTCTTT,CASSQDLWGGTEAFF